These T cell receptor beta chains were read from a single sample in a study of blood T cell repertoires in COVID-19. TCRdb's copy holds only in-frame clones and misses some; the assay was immunoSEQ multiplex PCR. The repertoire consists of approximately 300,000 clones, with over 75% occurring once and the leading ten covering about 7%. Sequenced input: peripheral blood. The receptors stem from a woman aged 30 to 39 with COVID-19, enrolled during active disease. Each CDR3 is given with its conserved first and last residue. D genes are given only for firm matches. The listing skips clone size in some rows; elsewhere it reads once, few, many or a size class.

v_call: TRBV24-1
d_call: TRBD1
clone_size: -
cdr3_length: 18
j_call: TRBJ1-4
cdr3_nt: TGTGCCACCAGTGATTTGCCCGGGACAGGCCGACGAAATGAAAAACTGTTTTTT
cdr3_aa: CATSDLPGTGRRNEKLFF

v_call: TRBV14
d_call: TRBD2
clone_size: few
cdr3_length: 12
j_call: TRBJ2-1
cdr3_nt: TGTGCCAGCAGCCAAGATCAGGGAGGGAGGTTCTTC
cdr3_aa: CASSQDQGGRFF

v_call: TRBV9
d_call: -
clone_size: -
cdr3_length: 15
j_call: TRBJ1-1
cdr3_nt: TGTGCCAGCAGCGGTGAACAGCTAATGAACACTGAAGCTTTCTTT
cdr3_aa: CASSGEQLMNTEAFF

v_call: TRBV5-1
d_call: -
clone_size: -
cdr3_length: 16
j_call: TRBJ1-6
cdr3_nt: TGCGCCAGCAGGCCCTCCCCGGGGGGTGTTCATTCACCCCTCCACTTT
cdr3_aa: CASRPSPGGVHSPLHF

v_call: TRBV27
d_call: -
clone_size: -
cdr3_length: 14
j_call: TRBJ1-1
cdr3_nt: TGTGCCAGCAGTTTATTCAACATGAACACTGAAGCTTTCTTT
cdr3_aa: CASSLFNMNTEAFF

v_call: TRBV10-3
d_call: TRBD1
clone_size: -
cdr3_length: 16
j_call: TRBJ2-1
cdr3_nt: TGTGCCATCAGTGACTACAGGGGGAGCTCCTACAATGAGCAGTTCTTC
cdr3_aa: CAISDYRGSSYNEQFF

v_call: TRBV5-1
d_call: -
clone_size: -
cdr3_length: 13
j_call: TRBJ1-2
cdr3_nt: TGCGCCAGCAGCCCCGGAGGAGGGTCTGGCTACACCTTC
cdr3_aa: CASSPGGGSGYTF

v_call: TRBV20-1
d_call: TRBD2
clone_size: -
cdr3_length: 16
j_call: TRBJ2-1
cdr3_nt: TGCAGTGCTAGTTCTCTAGCGGGATCGGTCTACAATGAGCAGTTCTTC
cdr3_aa: CSASSLAGSVYNEQFF

v_call: TRBV24-1
d_call: -
clone_size: few
cdr3_length: 16
j_call: TRBJ2-1
cdr3_nt: TGTGCCACCAGTGATATAACTAGCCCTGCTAATAATGAGCAGTTCTTC
cdr3_aa: CATSDITSPANNEQFF

v_call: TRBV25-1
d_call: -
clone_size: -
cdr3_length: 18
j_call: TRBJ1-3
cdr3_nt: TGTGCCAGCATGTCTAGGGGCTTCCGGGACACCCCTGGAAACACCATATATTTT
cdr3_aa: CASMSRGFRDTPGNTIYF